The 16 T cell receptor beta chains in this list originate from one sample, sequenced in a study of T cells in Graves' hyperthyroidism and ophthalmopathy. From RNA transcripts, TCR beta CDR3 regions were amplified. The TCR CDR3 was amplified in a first-round RT-PCR using the HTBI primer set. TCRdb reprocessed the multiplex PCR reads via MiXCR and lists one record per CDR3 protein. Among about 640,000 distinct CDR3 sequences listed, 20% to 25% were seen once. The sequencing sample was made of blood. These receptors originate from a man younger than 40 with Graves' ophthalmopathy.

This clonotype appeared a few times. The V call is TRBV6-1, the J call TRBJ2-1; 11 nucleotides align to TRBD1. CDR3 size: 15 residues. V shed 5 bases and J 8 bases; nucleotides not matched to a gene: 8. Germline V gives CDR1 MNHNS, CDR2 SASEGT. DNA for the CDR3: TGTGCCAGCAGTCAACGGGGACAGGGGGTCCATGAGCAGTTCTTC. Protein sequence: CASSQRGQGVHEQFF.

This clonotype appeared a few times. The chain is built from TRBV3-1 and TRBJ2-7; possibly TRBD2 for D (6 bases). V was trimmed by 5 bases and J by 3 bases, leaving 20 bases between them. This CDR3 comprises 16 residues. CDR1 and CDR2 from the germline V gene are LGHDT and YNNKEL (reference sequence). The chain's CDR3 is CASSASGPAGHYEQYF. CDR3 nucleotide sequence: TGTGCCAGCAGCGCCAGCGGGCCAGCGGGCCACTACGAGCAGTACTTC.

This clonotype was observed a few times. J is TRBJ1-1 and V is TRBV4-1, with D possibly matching TRBD1 (5 bases). Germline V CDR1 and CDR2: MGHRA, YSYEKL. Trimming removed 4 bases at V and 4 bases at J, with 19 bases between. The CDR3 contains 16 residues. This CDR3 reads CASSLRVGQGGTEAFF. CDR3 bases: TGCGCCAGCAGCCTAAGGGTGGGTCAGGGCGGCACTGAAGCTTTCTTT.

The sample holds many counts of this clonotype. V usage is TRBV5-1 and J usage is TRBJ2-7; D is undetermined. V lost 4 bases and J 5 bases, leaving 10 bases between the germline ends. The germline CDR1 and CDR2 sequences are SGHRS and YFSETQ. The CDR3 runs to 12 residues. CDR3 nucleotides: TGCGCCAGCAGCCTATCAAGACACGAGCAGTACTTC. Its translation is CASSLSRHEQYF.

The rearrangement links TRBV6-1 to TRBJ1-3, with D possibly being TRBD1 (5 bases). This CDR3 comprises 13 residues. The V gene lost 5 bases and the J gene lost 0 bases, with 5 bases spanning the gap. CDR1 is MNHNS and CDR2 is SASEGT in the germline V gene. The CDR3, as DNA: TGTGCCAGCAGTCAGGGCTCTGGAAACACCATATATTTT. Translation gives CASSQGSGNTIYF.

There are many counts of this clonotype. The V call is TRBV2, the J call TRBJ2-1, with TRBD1 identical over 8 bases. The CDR3 runs 16 residues. Unmatched junction bases numbered 14, after V lost 6 bases and J lost 7 bases. Germline CDR1 SNHLY, CDR2 FYNNEI. The CDR3 region is CASRRVGTGEVNEQFF. For the CDR3, the DNA is TGTGCCAGCAGGAGGGTCGGGACAGGAGAGGTGAATGAGCAGTTCTTC.

The V call is TRBV28, the J call TRBJ2-1, with D maybe TRBD2 (5 bases). The V and J ends lost 2 bases and 7 bases respectively, with 12 bases between them. Germline CDR1 is MDHEN and CDR2 is SYDVKM. The CDR3 has 14 residues. The CDR3 nucleotides read TGTGCCAGCAGTTTAATGAACGGGGAGAATGAGCAGTTCTTC. Protein: CASSLMNGENEQFF.

The table lists this clonotype with many counts. This chain joins TRBV27 and TRBJ2-7; D unclear. Germline V gives CDR1 MNHEY, CDR2 SMNVEV (reference sequence). The V gene lost 4 bases and the J gene lost 0 bases, with 10 bases spanning the gap. The CDR3 consists of 14 residues. CDR3: CASSYKGPSYEQYF. The CDR3 nucleotides read TGTGCCAGCAGTTACAAAGGGCCCTCCTACGAGCAGTACTTC.

The chain uses TRBV6-4 and TRBJ1-1; D is perhaps TRBD1 (6 bases). This CDR3 contains 15 residues. Trimming shortened V by 2 bases and J by 3 bases, and 13 bases separated the two germline ends. Per germline, CDR1 MRHNA and CDR2 SNTAGT. The CDR3 nucleotides are TGTGCCAGCAGTGACGAACTAGGGGGTGACACTGAAGCTTTCTTT. Amino acid sequence: CASSDELGGDTEAFF.

The rearrangement joins TRBV7-2 to TRBJ2-1; either TRBD1 or TRBD2 may supply D (5 bases each). CDR1 SGHTA and CDR2 FQGNSA come from the germline V gene. Trimming took off 7 bases at V and 9 bases at J, with 25 bases between the two ends. This CDR3 is built from 16 residues. The CDR3 nucleotides read TGTGCCAGCACCAACCTCATGGGTGGGGGTTCCGGTGAGCAGTTCTTC. This translates into CASTNLMGGGSGEQFF. Complete variable domain (other parts from reference TRBV7-2 and TRBJ2-1): GAGVSQSPSNKVTEKGKDVELRCDPISGHTALYWYRQSLGQGLEFLIYFQGNSAPDKSGLPSDRFSAERTGGSVSTLTIQRTQQEDSAVYLCASTNLMGGGSGEQFFGPGTRLTVL.

This clonotype turned up a few times. CDR3 amino acids: CASSSDTFKETQYF. CDR3 coding DNA: TGTGCCAGCAGCTCAGACACCTTTAAAGAGACCCAGTACTTC. The chain joins TRBV7-9 to TRBJ2-5; D not resolved. Per germline, CDR1 SEHNR and CDR2 FQNEAQ (reference sequence). CDR3 length: 14 residues. The ends were cut back, 4 bases at V and 3 bases at J, with 12 bases in the middle.

The chain combines TRBV7-8 with TRBJ2-2; 11 nucleotides line up with TRBD2. With 5 bases clipped from V and 1 base from J, the junction kept 9 bases outside the gene matches. This CDR3 has 18 residues. CDR1 is SGHVS and CDR2 is FQNEAQ in the germline V gene. CDR3 residues: CASSRGTSGTLNTGELFF. The CDR3 nucleotides are TGTGCCAGCAGCCGGGGGACTAGCGGTACGCTGAACACCGGGGAGCTGTTTTTT.

This clonotype was observed a few times. The CDR3 loop is CAWSVTGPYEAFF. DNA for the CDR3: TGTGCCTGGAGTGTAACAGGCCCCTATGAAGCTTTCTTT. V gene TRBV30 combines with J gene TRBJ1-1; a weak D match, TRBD1 (5 bases). V was clipped by 0 bases and J by 7 bases, with 12 bases between them. There are 13 residues in the CDR3. The germline V gene has CDR1 GTSNPN and CDR2 SVGIG (reference sequence).

The chain employs TRBV12-3 or TRBV12-4 and TRBJ2-1; 11 bases are shared with TRBD2. The CDR3 runs to 15 residues. The junction had 5 bases not matched to a gene; V was cut back by 5 bases and J by 5 bases. CDR3 in DNA: TGTGCCAGCAGTCCAAGACTAGCGGGAAACAATGAGCAGTTCTTC. It encodes CASSPRLAGNNEQFF.

This clonotype was seen ten or more times. The chain recombines TRBV7-2 with TRBJ2-7; D might be TRBD2 (5 bases). This CDR3 region has 14 residues. CDR1 and CDR2 (germline): SGHTA, FQGNSA. V was trimmed by 5 bases and J by 3 bases, leaving 14 bases between them. The DNA for the CDR3 is TGTGCCAGCAGCGTGGACCACGCGGGCTACGAGCAGTACTTC. Residues: CASSVDHAGYEQYF. Using reference TRBV7-2 and TRBJ2-7 for the parts outside the CDR3, the full variable domain is GAGVSQSPSNKVTEKGKDVELRCDPISGHTALYWYRQSLGQGLEFLIYFQGNSAPDKSGLPSDRFSAERTGGSVSTLTIQRTQQEDSAVYLCASSVDHAGYEQYFGPGTRLTVT.

The chain uses TRBV29-1 and TRBJ1-2; D possibly corresponds to TRBD1 (5 bases). This CDR3 has 11 residues. Between the trimmed V and J ends, which lost 2 bases and 7 bases, there was a span of 8 bases. CDR1 and CDR2 from the germline V gene are SQVTM and ANQGSEA. CDR3: CSVESRAGYTF. The CDR3 DNA reads as TGCAGCGTTGAAAGCAGGGCTGGCTACACCTTC.